A selection of T cell receptor beta chains follows, all from one sample in a study of Graves' ophthalmopathy and Graves' hyperthyroidism. TCRdb processed the multiplex PCR reads anew with MiXCR; each CDR3 protein has one entry. The profile shows 450,000 to 600,000 distinct CDR3 sequences, about two fifths of them singletons. What was sequenced was peripheral blood or thyroid tissue (not recorded which). The source is an adult man with Graves' hyperthyroidism. CDR3s include the opening cysteine and the closing phenylalanine or tryptophan. The order of the fields is CDR3 DNA, CDR3 protein, D gene, V gene, J gene, clone size. D genes are given only for firm matches. The size of a clone is reported for some rows only, either as once, few or many, or as a class for expanded clones.

cdr3_nt: TGTGCCAGTAGTCTACGGGAGACCCTCAATGAAAAACTGTTTTTT
cdr3_aa: CASSLRETLNEKLFF
d_call: -
v_call: TRBV7-2
j_call: TRBJ1-4
clone_size: -

cdr3_nt: TGTGCCAGCAGCGCTATGGGACGGCCCGGCACTGAAGCTTTCTTT
cdr3_aa: CASSAMGRPGTEAFF
d_call: -
v_call: TRBV7-2
j_call: TRBJ1-1
clone_size: -

cdr3_nt: TGTGCCAGCAGCCAAGATTGGGGCCGGGACACTGAAGCTTTCTTT
cdr3_aa: CASSQDWGRDTEAFF
d_call: -
v_call: TRBV14
j_call: TRBJ1-1
clone_size: many

cdr3_nt: TGTGCCAGCAGTGAAAGCCGGGCAACTAATGAAAAACTGTTTTTT
cdr3_aa: CASSESRATNEKLFF
d_call: -
v_call: TRBV2
j_call: TRBJ1-4
clone_size: many

cdr3_nt: TGCAGTGCCACCACCGTTACAGGGGAAAGACAGCCCCAGCATTTT
cdr3_aa: CSATTVTGERQPQHF
d_call: TRBD1
v_call: TRBV20-1
j_call: TRBJ1-5
clone_size: many

cdr3_nt: TGTGCCAGCAGTCCCGGGCTCTCGGGGGATACGCAGTATTTT
cdr3_aa: CASSPGLSGDTQYF
d_call: -
v_call: TRBV7-3
j_call: TRBJ2-3
clone_size: few

cdr3_nt: TGTGCCAGCAGCTTGTTCGCAGCAATGGGCACTGAAGCTTTCTTT
cdr3_aa: CASSLFAAMGTEAFF
d_call: -
v_call: TRBV5-5
j_call: TRBJ1-1
clone_size: many

cdr3_nt: TGTGCCAGTAGTATAGGGTTGTCTTCTGAAGCTTTCTTT
cdr3_aa: CASSIGLSSEAFF
d_call: -
v_call: TRBV19
j_call: TRBJ1-1
clone_size: many

cdr3_nt: TGTGCCAGCAGGACGATCCAAGAGACCCAGTACTTC
cdr3_aa: CASRTIQETQYF
d_call: -
v_call: TRBV6-1
j_call: TRBJ2-5
clone_size: few

cdr3_nt: TGTGCCAGCAGCCGCAGGGGACGGTCCTATGGCTACACCTTC
cdr3_aa: CASSRRGRSYGYTF
d_call: -
v_call: TRBV14
j_call: TRBJ1-2
clone_size: many

cdr3_nt: TGTGCCAGCAGCTCCCGACAGGCCGGCTATGGCTACACCTTC
cdr3_aa: CASSSRQAGYGYTF
d_call: -
v_call: TRBV7-9
j_call: TRBJ1-2
clone_size: once

cdr3_nt: TGTGCCAGCAGTGGGATGGACAGGGGTGAAAAACTGTTTTTT
cdr3_aa: CASSGMDRGEKLFF
d_call: TRBD1
v_call: TRBV2
j_call: TRBJ1-4
clone_size: few

cdr3_nt: TGCGCCAGCAGCTGGGGTTGGGGGGTTGTGAACACTGAAGCTTTCTTT
cdr3_aa: CASSWGWGVVNTEAFF
d_call: -
v_call: TRBV5-1
j_call: TRBJ1-1
clone_size: few

cdr3_nt: TGCGCCAGCAGCTTGCGCGCGGGCGGGACCCTCTCCTACGAGCAGTACTTC
cdr3_aa: CASSLRAGGTLSYEQYF
d_call: -
v_call: TRBV5-1
j_call: TRBJ2-7
clone_size: many

cdr3_nt: TGTGCCAGCAGTACCCGACTAGCGGAAACTTACGAGCAGTACTTC
cdr3_aa: CASSTRLAETYEQYF
d_call: TRBD2
v_call: TRBV2
j_call: TRBJ2-7
clone_size: few

cdr3_nt: TGCGCCAGCAGCCAAGCAGGAGCAGCCAAAAACACTGAAGCTTTCTTT
cdr3_aa: CASSQAGAAKNTEAFF
d_call: -
v_call: TRBV4-1
j_call: TRBJ1-1
clone_size: -

cdr3_nt: TGCGCCAGCAGCCCAGGACTAGCGGGAGAAGAGACCCAGTACTTC
cdr3_aa: CASSPGLAGEETQYF
d_call: TRBD2
v_call: TRBV5-1
j_call: TRBJ2-5
clone_size: many

cdr3_nt: TGCGCCAGCAGCTTTGGACAGGGTCATACTAATGAAAAACTGTTTTTT
cdr3_aa: CASSFGQGHTNEKLFF
d_call: TRBD1
v_call: TRBV5-1
j_call: TRBJ1-4
clone_size: -

cdr3_nt: TGTGCCAGTAGTATGCGAGGAAATAATGAAAAACTGTTTTTT
cdr3_aa: CASSMRGNNEKLFF
d_call: -
v_call: TRBV19
j_call: TRBJ1-4
clone_size: -

cdr3_nt: TGTGCCACTAAGGGAGCGGGGAGCACTGAAGCTTTCTTC
cdr3_aa: CATKGAGSTEAFF
d_call: -
v_call: TRBV24-1
j_call: TRBJ1-1
clone_size: -